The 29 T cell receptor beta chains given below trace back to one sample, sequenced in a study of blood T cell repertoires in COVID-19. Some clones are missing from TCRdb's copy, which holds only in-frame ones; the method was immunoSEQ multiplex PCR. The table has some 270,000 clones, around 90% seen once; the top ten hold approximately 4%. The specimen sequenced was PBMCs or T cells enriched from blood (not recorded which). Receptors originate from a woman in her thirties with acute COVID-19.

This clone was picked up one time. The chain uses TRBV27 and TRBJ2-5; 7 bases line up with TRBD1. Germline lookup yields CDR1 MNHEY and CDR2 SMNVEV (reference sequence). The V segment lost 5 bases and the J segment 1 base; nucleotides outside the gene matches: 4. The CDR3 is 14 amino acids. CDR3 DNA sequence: TGTGCCAGCAGTCACCGGGACAGCCAAGAGACCCAGTACTTC. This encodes CASSHRDSQETQYF.

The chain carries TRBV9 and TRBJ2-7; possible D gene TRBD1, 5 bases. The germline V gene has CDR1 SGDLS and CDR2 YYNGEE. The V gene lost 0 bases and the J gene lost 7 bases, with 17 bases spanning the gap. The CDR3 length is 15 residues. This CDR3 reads CASSVESGYGHEQYF. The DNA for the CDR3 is TGTGCCAGCAGCGTAGAATCAGGGTACGGTCATGAGCAGTACTTC.

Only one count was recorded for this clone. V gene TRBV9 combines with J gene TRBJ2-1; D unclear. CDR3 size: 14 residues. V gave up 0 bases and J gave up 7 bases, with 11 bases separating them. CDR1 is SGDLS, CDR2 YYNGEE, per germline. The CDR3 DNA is TGTGCCAGCAGCGTAGTTTCTAGTAGTAATGAGCAGTTCTTC. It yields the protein CASSVVSSSNEQFF. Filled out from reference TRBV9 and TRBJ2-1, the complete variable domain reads DSGVTQTPKHLITATGQRVTLRCSPRSGDLSVYWYQQSLDQGLQFLIQYYNGEERAKGNILERFSAQQFPDLHSELNLSSLELGDSALYFCASSVVSSSNEQFFGPGTRLTVL.

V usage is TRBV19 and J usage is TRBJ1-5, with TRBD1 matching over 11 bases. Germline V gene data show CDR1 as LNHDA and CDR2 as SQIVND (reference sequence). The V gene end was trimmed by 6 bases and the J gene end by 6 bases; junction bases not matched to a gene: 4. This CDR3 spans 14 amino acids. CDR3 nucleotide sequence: TGTGCCAGTAGGCCGGACAGGGGGCCTCAGCCCCAGCATTTT. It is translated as CASRPDRGPQPQHF. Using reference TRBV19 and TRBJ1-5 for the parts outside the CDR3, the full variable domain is DGGITQSPKYLFRKEGQNVTLSCEQNLNHDAMYWYRQDPGQGLRLIYYSQIVNDFQKGDIAEGYSVSREKKESFPLTVTSAQKNPTAFYLCASRPDRGPQPQHFGDGTRLSIL.

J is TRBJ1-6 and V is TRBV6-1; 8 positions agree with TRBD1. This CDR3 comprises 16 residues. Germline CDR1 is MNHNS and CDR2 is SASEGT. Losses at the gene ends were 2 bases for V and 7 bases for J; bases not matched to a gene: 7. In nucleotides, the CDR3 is TGTGCCAGCAGTGAACTGGATACAGGGGGAAATTCACCCCTCCACTTT. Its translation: CASSELDTGGNSPLHF.

The CDR3 loop reads CAIGSTSSKNIQYF. DNA for the CDR3: TGTGCCATCGGATCGACAAGCTCTAAAAACATTCAGTACTTC. J is TRBJ2-4 and V is TRBV28; D uncertain. The CDR3 sequence is 14 residues long. The V end lost 10 bases, the J end lost 4 bases, and 17 bases lay between the germline ends. CDR1 and CDR2 (germline): MDHEN, SYDVKM.

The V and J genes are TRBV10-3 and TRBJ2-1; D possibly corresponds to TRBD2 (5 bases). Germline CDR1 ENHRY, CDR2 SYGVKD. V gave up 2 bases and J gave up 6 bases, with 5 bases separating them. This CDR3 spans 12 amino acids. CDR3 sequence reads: CAISEGSNEQFF. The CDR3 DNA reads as TGTGCCATCAGTGAGGGGAGCAATGAGCAGTTCTTC.

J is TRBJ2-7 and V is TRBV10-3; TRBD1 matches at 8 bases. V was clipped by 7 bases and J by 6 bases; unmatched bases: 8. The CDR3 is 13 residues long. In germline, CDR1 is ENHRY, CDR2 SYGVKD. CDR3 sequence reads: CAIKDRGDGEQYF. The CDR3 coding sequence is TGTGCCATCAAAGACAGGGGCGACGGCGAGCAGTACTTC.

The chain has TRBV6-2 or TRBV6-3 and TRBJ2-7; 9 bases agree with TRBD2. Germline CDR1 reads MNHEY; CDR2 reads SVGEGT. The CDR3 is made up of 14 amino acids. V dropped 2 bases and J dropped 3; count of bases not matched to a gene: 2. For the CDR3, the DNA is TGTGCCAGCAGTTACCTAGCGGGACGCTACGAGCAGTACTTC. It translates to CASSYLAGRYEQYF.

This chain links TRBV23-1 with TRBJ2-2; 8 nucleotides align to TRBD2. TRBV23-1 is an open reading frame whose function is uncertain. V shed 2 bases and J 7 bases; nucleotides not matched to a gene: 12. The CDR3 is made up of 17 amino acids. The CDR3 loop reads CASSQQGGRRRYGELFF. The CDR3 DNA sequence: TGCGCCAGCAGTCAACAGGGCGGGAGGCGTAGGTACGGGGAGCTGTTTTTT.

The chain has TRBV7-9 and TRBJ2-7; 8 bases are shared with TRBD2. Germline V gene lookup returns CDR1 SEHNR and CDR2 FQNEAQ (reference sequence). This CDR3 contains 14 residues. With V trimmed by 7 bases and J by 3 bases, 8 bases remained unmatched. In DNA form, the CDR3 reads TGTGCCAGCACCACACCCGGGACTAGCTACGAGCAGTACTTC. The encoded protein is CASTTPGTSYEQYF.

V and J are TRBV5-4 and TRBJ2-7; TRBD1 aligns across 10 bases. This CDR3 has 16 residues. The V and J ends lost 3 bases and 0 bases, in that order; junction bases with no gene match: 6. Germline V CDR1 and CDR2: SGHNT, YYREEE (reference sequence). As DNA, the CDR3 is TGTGCCAGCAGCTCCCGGGACAGGGGTGACTCCTACGAGCAGTACTTC. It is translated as CASSSRDRGDSYEQYF.

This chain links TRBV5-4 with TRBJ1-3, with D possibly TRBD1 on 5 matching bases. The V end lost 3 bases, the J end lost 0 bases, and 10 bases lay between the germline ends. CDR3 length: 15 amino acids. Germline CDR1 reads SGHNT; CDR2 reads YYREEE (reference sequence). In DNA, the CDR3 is TGTGCCAGCAGCTGGGACGGGAGCTCTGGAAACACCATATATTTT. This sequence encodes CASSWDGSSGNTIYF.

The CDR3 loop is CASSFGDRENFYEQYF. The CDR3 coding sequence is TGTGCCAGCAGCTTCGGGGACAGGGAGAATTTCTACGAGCAGTACTTC. The chain carries TRBV5-6 and TRBJ2-7; TRBD1 matches 9 bases. Germline V gene data show CDR1 as SGHDT and CDR2 as YYEEEE. The CDR3 loop spans 16 amino acids. With V trimmed by 2 bases and J by 3 bases, 9 bases remained unmatched.

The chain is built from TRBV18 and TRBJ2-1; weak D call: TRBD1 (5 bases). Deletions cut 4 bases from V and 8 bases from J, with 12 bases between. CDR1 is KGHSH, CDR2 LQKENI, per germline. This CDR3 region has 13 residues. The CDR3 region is CASSRQGNYEQFF. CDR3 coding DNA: TGTGCCAGCTCACGGCAGGGTAACTATGAGCAGTTCTTC. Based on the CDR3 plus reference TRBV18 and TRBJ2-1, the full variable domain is NAGVMQNPRHLVRRRGQEARLRCSPMKGHSHVYWYRQLPEEGLKFMVYLQKENIIDESGMPKERFSAEFPKEGPSILRIQQVVRGDSAAYFCASSRQGNYEQFFGPGTRLTVL.

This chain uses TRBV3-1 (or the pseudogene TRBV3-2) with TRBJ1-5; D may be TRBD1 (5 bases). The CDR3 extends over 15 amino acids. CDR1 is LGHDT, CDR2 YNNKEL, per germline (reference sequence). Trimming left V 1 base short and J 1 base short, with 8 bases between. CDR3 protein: CASSQGGGSNQPQHF. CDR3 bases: TGTGCCAGCAGCCAAGGGGGCGGAAGCAATCAGCCCCAGCATTTT.

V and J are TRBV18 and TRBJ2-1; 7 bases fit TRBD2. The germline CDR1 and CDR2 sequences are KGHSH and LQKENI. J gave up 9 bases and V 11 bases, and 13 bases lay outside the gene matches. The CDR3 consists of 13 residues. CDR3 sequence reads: CASRGRESGEQFF. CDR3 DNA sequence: TGTGCCTCACGAGGGCGGGAGTCAGGTGAGCAGTTCTTC.

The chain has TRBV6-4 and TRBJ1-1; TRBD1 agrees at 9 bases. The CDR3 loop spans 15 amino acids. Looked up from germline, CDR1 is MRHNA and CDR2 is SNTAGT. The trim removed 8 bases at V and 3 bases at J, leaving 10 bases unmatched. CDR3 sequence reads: CASLDRGRVDTEAFF. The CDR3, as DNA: TGTGCCAGCCTGGACAGGGGCCGTGTAGACACTGAAGCTTTCTTT.

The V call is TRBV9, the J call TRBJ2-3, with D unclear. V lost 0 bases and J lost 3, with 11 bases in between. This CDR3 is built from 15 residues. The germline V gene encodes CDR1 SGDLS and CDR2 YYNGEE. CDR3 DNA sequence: TGTGCCAGCAGCGTAGCTACCTTCTTAACAGATACGCAGTATTTT. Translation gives CASSVATFLTDTQYF. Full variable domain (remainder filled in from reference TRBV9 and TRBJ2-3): DSGVTQTPKHLITATGQRVTLRCSPRSGDLSVYWYQQSLDQGLQFLIQYYNGEERAKGNILERFSAQQFPDLHSELNLSSLELGDSALYFCASSVATFLTDTQYFGPGTRLTVL.

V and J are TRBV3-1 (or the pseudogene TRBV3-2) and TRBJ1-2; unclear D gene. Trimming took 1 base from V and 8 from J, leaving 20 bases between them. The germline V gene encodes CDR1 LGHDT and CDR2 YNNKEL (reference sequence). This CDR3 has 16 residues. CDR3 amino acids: CASSQAATGIAGGYTF. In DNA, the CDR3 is TGTGCCAGCAGCCAAGCCGCGACCGGGATAGCTGGAGGCTACACCTTC.

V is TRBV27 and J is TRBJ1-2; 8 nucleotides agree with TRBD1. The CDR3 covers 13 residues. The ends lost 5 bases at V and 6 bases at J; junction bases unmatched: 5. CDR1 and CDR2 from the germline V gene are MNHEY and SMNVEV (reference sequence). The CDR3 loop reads CASSPGGANGYTF. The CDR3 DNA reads TGTGCCAGCAGTCCAGGGGGCGCGAATGGCTACACCTTC.

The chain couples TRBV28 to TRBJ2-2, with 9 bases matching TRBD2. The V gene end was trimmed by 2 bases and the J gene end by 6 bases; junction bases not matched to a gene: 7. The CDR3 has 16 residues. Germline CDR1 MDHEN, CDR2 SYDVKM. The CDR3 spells CASSLTGTSMAGELFF. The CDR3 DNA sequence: TGTGCCAGCAGTTTAACCGGGACTAGCATGGCCGGGGAGCTGTTTTTT.

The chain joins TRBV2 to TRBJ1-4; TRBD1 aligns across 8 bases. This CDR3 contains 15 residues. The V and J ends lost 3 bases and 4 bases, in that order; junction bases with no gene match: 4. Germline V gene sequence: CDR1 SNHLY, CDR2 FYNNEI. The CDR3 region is CASSDRDRINEKLFF. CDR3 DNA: TGTGCCAGCAGTGACCGGGACAGGATTAATGAAAAACTGTTTTTT. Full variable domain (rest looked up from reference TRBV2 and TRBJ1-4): EPEVTQTPSHQVTQMGQEVILRCVPISNHLYFYWYRQILGQKVEFLVSFYNNEISEKSEIFDDQFSVERPDGSNFTLKIRSTKLEDSAMYFCASSDRDRINEKLFFGSGTQLSVL.

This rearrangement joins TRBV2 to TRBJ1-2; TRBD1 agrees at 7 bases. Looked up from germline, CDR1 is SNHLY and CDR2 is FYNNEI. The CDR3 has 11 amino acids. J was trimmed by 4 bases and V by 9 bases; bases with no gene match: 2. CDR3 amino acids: CARGDSYGYTF. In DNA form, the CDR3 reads TGTGCCAGAGGGGACAGCTATGGCTACACCTTC.

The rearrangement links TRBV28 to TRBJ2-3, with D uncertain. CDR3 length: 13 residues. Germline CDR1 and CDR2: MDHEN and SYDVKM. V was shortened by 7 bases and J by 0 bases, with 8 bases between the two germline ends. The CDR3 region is CASIQLSTDTQYF. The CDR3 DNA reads TGTGCCAGCATACAGCTGAGCACAGATACGCAGTATTTT.

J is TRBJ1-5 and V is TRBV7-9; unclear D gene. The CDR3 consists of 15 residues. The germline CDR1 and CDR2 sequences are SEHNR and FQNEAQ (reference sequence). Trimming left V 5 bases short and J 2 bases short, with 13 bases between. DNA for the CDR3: TGTGCCAGCAGCCCGTACAAGGAGGGCAATCAGCCCCAGCATTTT. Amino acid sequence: CASSPYKEGNQPQHF.

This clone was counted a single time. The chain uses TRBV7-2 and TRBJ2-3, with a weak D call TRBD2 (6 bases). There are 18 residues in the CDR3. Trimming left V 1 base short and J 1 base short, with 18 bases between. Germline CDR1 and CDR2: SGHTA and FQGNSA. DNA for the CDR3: TGTGCCAGCAGCTTAGTTGTCGGAGGGAGGTTGGGCACAGATACGCAGTATTTT. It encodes CASSLVVGGRLGTDTQYF.

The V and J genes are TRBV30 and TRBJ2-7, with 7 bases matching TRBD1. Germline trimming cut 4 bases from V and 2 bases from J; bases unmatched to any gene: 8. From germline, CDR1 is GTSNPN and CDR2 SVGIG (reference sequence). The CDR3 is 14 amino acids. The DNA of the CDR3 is TGTGCCTGGACCGCCGGGACAGCAACCTACGAGCAGTACTTC. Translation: CAWTAGTATYEQYF.

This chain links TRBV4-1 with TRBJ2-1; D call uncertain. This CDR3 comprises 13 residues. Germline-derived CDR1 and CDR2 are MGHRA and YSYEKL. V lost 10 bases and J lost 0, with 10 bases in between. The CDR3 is CATRRSSYNEQFF. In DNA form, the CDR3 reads TGCGCCACACGGAGAAGCTCCTACAATGAGCAGTTCTTC.